One sample yielded the 20 T cell receptor beta chains listed below, sequenced in a study of blood T cell repertoires in COVID-19 (dated by TCRdb to the early 2020s). To prepare the library, the immunoSEQ multiplex PCR assay was applied. TCRdb limited this immuneACCESS table to in-frame rearrangements with V and J called. A share of clones is missing; checked studies link under half to unresolved V genes, and the rest is unexplained. Present in this sample are a few hundred thousand clones, roughly 89% of which were seen just once. The ten most abundant clones make up approximately 6.2% of the sample. Sample: peripheral blood. The source is a man in his sixties who had recovered from COVID-19.

The chain is built from TRBV27 and TRBJ1-6; D unresolved. This CDR3 region has 15 residues. Trimming took 3 bases from V and 10 from J, leaving 16 bases between them. In germline, CDR1 is MNHEY, CDR2 SMNVEV (reference sequence). The CDR3 is CASSFGVRYPSPLHF. CDR3 coding DNA: TGTGCCAGCAGTTTCGGGGTTCGGTACCCCTCACCCCTCCACTTT.

J is TRBJ2-2 and V is TRBV19, with 11 bases lining up with TRBD2. The CDR3 loop spans 17 amino acids. Germline V gene sequence: CDR1 LNHDA, CDR2 SQIVND (reference sequence). Trimming removed 5 bases from V and 4 bases from J; junction bases left unmatched: 9. CDR3 amino acids: CASSSPVGTSGTGELFF. CDR3 nucleotides: TGTGCCAGTAGTTCCCCAGTGGGGACTAGCGGCACCGGGGAGCTGTTTTTT. The whole variable domain, filled in from reference TRBV19 and TRBJ2-2, reads DGGITQSPKYLFRKEGQNVTLSCEQNLNHDAMYWYRQDPGQGLRLIYYSQIVNDFQKGDIAEGYSVSREKKESFPLTVTSAQKNPTAFYLCASSSPVGTSGTGELFFGEGSRLTVL.

This clone came up once. V and J are TRBV29-1 and TRBJ2-1; 9 bases align to TRBD2. The V gene's germline CDR1 is SQVTM and CDR2 ANQGSEA. The junction had 0 bases not matched to a gene; V was cut back by 1 base and J by 8 bases. The CDR3 totals 12 residues. As DNA, the CDR3 is TGCAGCGTTGAAGTAGCGGGGGATGAGCAGTTCTTC. It is translated as CSVEVAGDEQFF.

The chain links TRBV24-1 to TRBJ2-5; D possibly corresponds to TRBD2 (6 bases). V was trimmed by 4 bases and J by 3 bases, leaving 14 bases between them. CDR1 is KGHDR and CDR2 is SFDVKD in the germline V gene. The length of the CDR3 is 15 residues. This CDR3 reads CATSEPGTSKETQYF. CDR3 sequence (DNA): TGTGCCACCAGTGAACCTGGGACTTCTAAAGAGACCCAGTACTTC.

The chain is built from TRBV3-1 (or the pseudogene TRBV3-2) and TRBJ2-7; the match to TRBD2 covers 11 bases. CDR1 is LGHDT, CDR2 YNNKEL, per germline (reference sequence). This CDR3 has 16 residues. Trimming removed 3 bases from V and 5 bases from J; junction bases left unmatched: 9. DNA of the CDR3: TGTGCCAGCAGCCAGGAGGGACTAGCGGAAGGCCACGAGCAGTACTTC. Encoded protein: CASSQEGLAEGHEQYF.

The rearrangement links TRBV7-3 to TRBJ2-3; TRBD2 matches at 15 bases. In germline, CDR1 is SGHTA, CDR2 FQGTGA. J gave up 7 bases and V 0 bases, and 8 bases lay outside the gene matches. The CDR3 extends over 18 amino acids. The CDR3 nucleotides read TGTGCCAGCAGCTTAACCGGGGGGACTAGCGGGAGGTTCAATACGCAGTATTTT. Protein: CASSLTGGTSGRFNTQYF.

This chain joins TRBV11-2 and TRBJ1-1; 7 bases map to TRBD1. Germline lookup yields CDR1 SGHAT and CDR2 FQNNGV. The CDR3 length is 16 residues. The V and J ends lost 0 bases and 7 bases, in that order; junction bases with no gene match: 11. As DNA, the CDR3 is TGTGCCAGCAGCTTAGATCCAGGCAGGGGGATGGTTGAAGCTTTCTTT. This sequence encodes CASSLDPGRGMVEAFF. Based on the CDR3 plus reference TRBV11-2 and TRBJ1-1, the full variable domain is EAGVAQSPRYKIIEKRQSVAFWCNPISGHATLYWYQQILGQGPKLLIQFQNNGVVDDSQLPKDRFSAERLKGVDSTLKIQPAKLEDSAVYLCASSLDPGRGMVEAFFGQGTRLTVV.

The chain recombines TRBV5-1 with TRBJ2-5; 12 bases fit TRBD1. The CDR3 loop spans 15 amino acids. After removal of 4 bases from V and 1 base from J, the junction contained 2 bases not matched to a gene. Germline values: CDR1 SGHRS, CDR2 YFSETQ. CDR3 sequence (DNA): TGCGCCAGCAGCGGGACAGGGGGCGGCCAAGAGACCCAGTACTTC. Its protein is CASSGTGGGQETQYF.

CDR3 in DNA: TGTGCCAGCAGCCAAGAGGCGGGGGTGACGCAGTATTTT. It translates to CASSQEAGVTQYF. The chain carries TRBV4-2 and TRBJ2-3; 7 bases line up with TRBD2. The length of the CDR3 is 13 residues. V lost 0 bases to trimming and J lost 9 bases; unmatched junction nucleotides: 3. Germline V lookup: CDR1 LGHNA, CDR2 YNFKEQ.

The gene calls are TRBV19 and TRBJ1-5; no clear D. This CDR3 is 13 amino acids long. V was cut by 5 bases and J by 4 bases, with 9 bases left in between. Germline values: CDR1 LNHDA, CDR2 SQIVND (reference sequence). The CDR3: CASSLRRNQPQHF. CDR3 DNA sequence: TGTGCCAGTAGTCTTCGCAGAAATCAGCCCCAGCATTTT.

The rearrangement links TRBV10-3 to TRBJ1-1; 7 bases agree with TRBD1. Trimming took 6 bases from V and 7 from J; bases not matched to a gene: 11. Germline V CDR1 and CDR2: ENHRY, SYGVKD. The CDR3 length is 14 residues. CDR3 in amino acids: CAIRPQGNLVEAFF. The DNA of the CDR3 is TGTGCCATCAGACCACAGGGGAACCTCGTTGAAGCTTTCTTT.

This rearrangement joins TRBV9 to TRBJ2-7, with 15 bases identical to TRBD2. V was clipped by 0 bases and J by 2 bases; unmatched bases: 15. From germline, CDR1 is SGDLS and CDR2 YYNGEE. CDR3 length equals 21 residues. In nucleotides, the CDR3 is TGTGCCAGCAGCGTAGAATGGGGTCGGGGGACTAGCGGGAGGCACCCCTACGAGCAGTACTTC. It yields the protein CASSVEWGRGTSGRHPYEQYF.

This chain uses TRBV12-3 or TRBV12-4 with TRBJ1-4, with D unresolved. CDR3 length: 13 residues. V was shortened by 6 bases and J by 0 bases, with 5 bases between the two germline ends. The CDR3 DNA is TGTGCCAGCAGGTCGGCAACTAATGAAAAACTGTTTTTT. The encoded protein is CASRSATNEKLFF.

The rearrangement uses TRBV7-2 and TRBJ1-1; D might be TRBD1 (5 bases). V was shortened by 6 bases and J by 4 bases, with 15 bases between the two germline ends. This CDR3 has 14 amino acids. CDR1 is SGHTA and CDR2 is FQGNSA in the germline V gene. CDR3 bases: TGTGCCAGCAGAAACCCCGGGGGGAGCACTGAAGCTTTCTTT. Protein sequence: CASRNPGGSTEAFF.

The chain combines TRBV19 with TRBJ2-1; TRBD1 is a possible D gene (6 bases). CDR1 and CDR2 (germline): LNHDA, SQIVND (reference sequence). V lost 4 bases and J lost 9, with 13 bases in between. The CDR3 has 13 amino acids. This chain's CDR3 is CASSRGRGSEQFF. In DNA, the CDR3 is TGTGCCAGTAGTAGGGGGCGCGGCAGTGAGCAGTTCTTC. Complete variable domain (other parts from reference TRBV19 and TRBJ2-1): DGGITQSPKYLFRKEGQNVTLSCEQNLNHDAMYWYRQDPGQGLRLIYYSQIVNDFQKGDIAEGYSVSREKKESFPLTVTSAQKNPTAFYLCASSRGRGSEQFFGPGTRLTVL.

CDR3 coding DNA: TGTGCCAGCTCTGGACAGGGGGGGATGAACACTGAAGCTTTCTTT. Protein sequence: CASSGQGGMNTEAFF. V gene TRBV18 combines with J gene TRBJ1-1; 10 bases are shared with TRBD1. Germline assignment: CDR1 KGHSH and CDR2 LQKENI. Trimming cost V 6 bases and J 0 bases; bases outside gene matches: 4. The CDR3 consists of 15 residues.

V usage is TRBV6-2 or TRBV6-3 and J usage is TRBJ2-7; no clear D. The germline gives CDR1 MNHEY, CDR2 SVGEGT. The V and J ends lost 6 bases and 1 base respectively, with 19 bases between them. The CDR3 sequence is 16 residues long. CDR3 in DNA: TGTGCCAGCAGCCGCCCGTCGAACAGAAATTCCTACGAGCAGTACTTC. Amino acids: CASSRPSNRNSYEQYF.

The CDR3 nucleotides are TGTGCCAGCAGCGTAGGCCAGGGGGGCGAGCAGTACTTC. Residues: CASSVGQGGEQYF. J is TRBJ2-7 and V is TRBV9; D might be TRBD1 (7 bases). With 0 bases removed from V and 6 bases from J, the gap between germline ends came to 10 bases. The CDR3 is made up of 13 amino acids. Germline assignment: CDR1 SGDLS and CDR2 YYNGEE.

The chain is built from TRBV24-1 and TRBJ2-3, with 12 bases matching TRBD1. CDR1 is KGHDR, CDR2 SFDVKD, per germline. The CDR3 totals 18 residues. Trimming at V came to 4 bases and at J to 6 bases, leaving 13 bases not matched to a gene. CDR3 sequence (DNA): TGTGCCACCAGTGACTGGGGGCAAGGGACAGGGGGCGCGGATACGCAGTATTTT. Its protein is CATSDWGQGTGGADTQYF.

The CDR3 protein is CASSDSPLLAGNNEQFF. CDR3 DNA: TGTGCCAGCAGTGACTCGCCCCTGCTAGCGGGAAACAATGAGCAGTTCTTC. The V and J genes are TRBV6-4 and TRBJ2-1; 9 bases align to TRBD2. The CDR3 has 17 residues. V shed 0 bases and J 5 bases; nucleotides not matched to a gene: 8. The germline V gene encodes CDR1 MRHNA and CDR2 SNTAGT.